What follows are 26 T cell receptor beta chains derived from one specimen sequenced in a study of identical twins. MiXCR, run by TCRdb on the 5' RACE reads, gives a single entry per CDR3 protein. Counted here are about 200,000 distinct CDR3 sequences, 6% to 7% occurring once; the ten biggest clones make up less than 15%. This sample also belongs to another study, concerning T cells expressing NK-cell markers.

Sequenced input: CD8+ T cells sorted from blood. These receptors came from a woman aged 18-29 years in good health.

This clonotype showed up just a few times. CDR3 sequence (DNA): TGTGCCAGCAGCTGGAGACACCTAGACTCCGGCTACACCTTC. This gives the protein CASSWRHLDSGYTF. V gene TRBV7-9 combines with J gene TRBJ1-2, with D hard to call. Germline-derived CDR1 and CDR2 are SEHNR and FQNEAQ (reference sequence). V lost 4 bases and J 8 bases, leaving 17 bases between the germline ends. CDR3 length: 14 residues.

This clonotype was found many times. CDR3 loop: CASSLGLAGAGYEQYF. The CDR3 nucleotides read TGCGCCAGCAGCTTGGGACTAGCGGGAGCAGGCTACGAGCAGTACTTC. The chain combines TRBV5-1 with TRBJ2-7, with TRBD2 identical over 12 bases. Losses at the gene ends were 0 bases for V and 3 bases for J; bases not matched to a gene: 4. Germline V gives CDR1 SGHRS, CDR2 YFSETQ. The CDR3 runs 16 residues.

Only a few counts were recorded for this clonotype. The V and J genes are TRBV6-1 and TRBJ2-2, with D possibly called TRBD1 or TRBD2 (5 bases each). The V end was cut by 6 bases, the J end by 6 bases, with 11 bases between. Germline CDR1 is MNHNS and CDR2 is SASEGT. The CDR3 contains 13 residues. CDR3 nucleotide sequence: TGTGCCAGCAGGGGGGAACCCTCCGGGGAGCTGTTTTTT. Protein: CASRGEPSGELFF.

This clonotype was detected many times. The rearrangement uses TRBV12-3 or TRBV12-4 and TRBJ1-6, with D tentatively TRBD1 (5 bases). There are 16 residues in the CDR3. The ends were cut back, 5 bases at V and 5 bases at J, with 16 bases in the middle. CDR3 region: CASSLILGTDNSPLHF. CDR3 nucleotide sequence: TGTGCCAGCAGTCTCATATTAGGGACGGATAATTCACCCCTCCACTTT.

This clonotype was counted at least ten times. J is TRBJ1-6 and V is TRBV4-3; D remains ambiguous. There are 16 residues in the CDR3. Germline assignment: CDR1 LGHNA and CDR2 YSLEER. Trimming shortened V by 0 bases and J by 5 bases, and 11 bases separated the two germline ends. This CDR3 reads CASSQERARNNSPLHF. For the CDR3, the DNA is TGCGCCAGCAGCCAAGAAAGGGCTCGAAATAATTCACCCCTCCACTTT.

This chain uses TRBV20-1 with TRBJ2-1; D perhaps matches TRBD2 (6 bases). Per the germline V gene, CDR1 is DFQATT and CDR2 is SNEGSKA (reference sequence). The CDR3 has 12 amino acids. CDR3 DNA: TGCAGCGTCCGGGACTTTTACAATGAGCAGTTCTTC. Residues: CSVRDFYNEQFF.

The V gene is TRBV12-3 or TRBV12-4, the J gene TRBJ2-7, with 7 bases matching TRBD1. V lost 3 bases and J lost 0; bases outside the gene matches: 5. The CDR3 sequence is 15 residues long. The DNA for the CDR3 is TGTGCCAGCAGTTTCGGCTGGGACAGCTCCTACGAGCAGTACTTC. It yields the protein CASSFGWDSSYEQYF.

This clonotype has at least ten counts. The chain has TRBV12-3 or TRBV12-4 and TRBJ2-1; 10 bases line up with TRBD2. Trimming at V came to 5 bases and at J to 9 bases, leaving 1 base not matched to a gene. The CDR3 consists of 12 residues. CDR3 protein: CASSPSGSEQFF. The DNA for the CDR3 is TGTGCCAGCAGTCCTAGCGGGAGTGAGCAGTTCTTC.

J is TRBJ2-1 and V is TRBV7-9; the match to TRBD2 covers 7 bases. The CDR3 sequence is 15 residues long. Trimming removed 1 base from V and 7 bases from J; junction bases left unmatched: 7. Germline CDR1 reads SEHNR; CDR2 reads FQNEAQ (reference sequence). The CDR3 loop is CASSLGGGSFNEQFF. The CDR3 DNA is TGTGCCAGCAGCTTAGGGGGCGGGAGTTTTAATGAGCAGTTCTTC.

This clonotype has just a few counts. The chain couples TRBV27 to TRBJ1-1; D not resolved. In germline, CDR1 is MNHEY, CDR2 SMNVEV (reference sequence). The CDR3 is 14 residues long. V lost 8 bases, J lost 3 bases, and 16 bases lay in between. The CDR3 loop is CASGRAPWDTEAFF. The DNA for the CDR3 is TGTGCCAGCGGGAGGGCCCCGTGGGACACTGAAGCTTTCTTT.

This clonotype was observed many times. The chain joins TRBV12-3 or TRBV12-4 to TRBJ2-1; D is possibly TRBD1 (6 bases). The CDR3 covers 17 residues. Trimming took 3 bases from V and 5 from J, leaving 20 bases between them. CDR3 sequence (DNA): TGTGCCAGCAGTTTTTTCTTCGGGCAGGGACACAACAATGAGCAGTTCTTC. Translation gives CASSFFFGQGHNNEQFF.

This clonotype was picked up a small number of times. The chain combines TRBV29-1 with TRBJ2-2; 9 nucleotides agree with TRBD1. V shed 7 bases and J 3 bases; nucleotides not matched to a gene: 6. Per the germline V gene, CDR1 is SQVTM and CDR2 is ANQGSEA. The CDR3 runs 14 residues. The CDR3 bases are TGCAGCGCCGTGGGACAGGGTCACACCGGGGAGCTGTTTTTT. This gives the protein CSAVGQGHTGELFF.

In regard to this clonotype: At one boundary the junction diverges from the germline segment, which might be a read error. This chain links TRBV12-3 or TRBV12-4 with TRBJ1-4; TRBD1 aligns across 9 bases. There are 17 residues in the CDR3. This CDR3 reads CACSSQGQGLPNEKLFF. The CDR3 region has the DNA TGTGCCTGCAGTTCTCAGGGACAGGGACTCCCTAATGAAAAACTGTTTTTT.

CDR3 residues: CASSVGTGTGELFF. CDR3 sequence (DNA): TGTGCCAGCAGCGTAGGGACGGGGACCGGGGAGCTGTTTTTT. The chain joins TRBV9 to TRBJ2-2; TRBD2 might be the D (5 bases). Germline V gene sequence: CDR1 SGDLS, CDR2 YYNGEE. The CDR3 loop spans 14 amino acids. The V end was cut by 0 bases, the J end by 5 bases, with 8 bases between.

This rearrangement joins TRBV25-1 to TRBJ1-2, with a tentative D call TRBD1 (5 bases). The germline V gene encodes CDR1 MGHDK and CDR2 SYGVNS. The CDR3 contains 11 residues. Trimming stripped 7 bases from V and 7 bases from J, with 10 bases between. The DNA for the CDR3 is TGTGCCAGCATGGGGACCGGTGGCTACACCTTC. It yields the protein CASMGTGGYTF.

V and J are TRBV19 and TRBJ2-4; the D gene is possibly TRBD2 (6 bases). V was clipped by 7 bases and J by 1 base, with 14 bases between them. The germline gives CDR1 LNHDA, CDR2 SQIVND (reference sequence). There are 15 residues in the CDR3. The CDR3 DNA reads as TGTGCCAGTATGGGGGGATATTTGGCCAAAAACATTCAGTACTTC. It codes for CASMGGYLAKNIQYF.

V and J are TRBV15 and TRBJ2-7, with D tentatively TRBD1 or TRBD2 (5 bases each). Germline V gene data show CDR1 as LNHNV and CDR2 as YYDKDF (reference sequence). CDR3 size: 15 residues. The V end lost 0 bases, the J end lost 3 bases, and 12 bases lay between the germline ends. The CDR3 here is CATSRDVQGRYEQYF. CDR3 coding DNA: TGTGCCACCAGCAGAGATGTTCAGGGACGCTACGAGCAGTACTTC.

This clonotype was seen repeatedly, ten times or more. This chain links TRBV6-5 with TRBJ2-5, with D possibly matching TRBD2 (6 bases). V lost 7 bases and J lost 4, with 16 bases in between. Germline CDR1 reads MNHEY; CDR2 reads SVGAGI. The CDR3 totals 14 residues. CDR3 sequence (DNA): TGTGCCAGCACTTTAGGAACTAGCACAGAGACCCAGTACTTC. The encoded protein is CASTLGTSTETQYF.

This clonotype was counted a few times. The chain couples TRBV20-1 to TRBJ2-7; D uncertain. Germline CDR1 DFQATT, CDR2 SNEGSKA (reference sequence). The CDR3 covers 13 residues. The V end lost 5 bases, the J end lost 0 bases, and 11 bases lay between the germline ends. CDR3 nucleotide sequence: TGCAGTGCTCGCAACTCTAGCTCCTACGAGCAGTACTTC. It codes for CSARNSSSYEQYF.

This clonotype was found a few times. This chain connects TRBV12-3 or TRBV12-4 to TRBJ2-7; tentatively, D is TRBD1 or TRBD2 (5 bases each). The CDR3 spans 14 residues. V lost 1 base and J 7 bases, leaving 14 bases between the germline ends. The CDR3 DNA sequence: TGTGCCAGCAGTTTAGGGGGGACGGCGCGGGAGCAGTACTTC. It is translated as CASSLGGTAREQYF.

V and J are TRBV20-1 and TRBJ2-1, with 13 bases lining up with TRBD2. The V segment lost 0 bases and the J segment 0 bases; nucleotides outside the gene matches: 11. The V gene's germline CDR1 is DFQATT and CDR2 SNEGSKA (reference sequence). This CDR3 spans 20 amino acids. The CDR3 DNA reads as TGCAGTGCTAGAGATTTAGGAACTAGCGGGAGGGGAAGCTCCTACAATGAGCAGTTCTTC. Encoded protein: CSARDLGTSGRGSSYNEQFF.

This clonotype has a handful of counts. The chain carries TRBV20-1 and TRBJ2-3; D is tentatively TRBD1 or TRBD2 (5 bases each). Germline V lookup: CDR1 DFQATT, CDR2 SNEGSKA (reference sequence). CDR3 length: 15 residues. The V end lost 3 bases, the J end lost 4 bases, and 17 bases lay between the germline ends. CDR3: CSASIEGRGADTQYF. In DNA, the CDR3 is TGCAGTGCTAGTATAGAGGGGAGAGGGGCAGATACGCAGTATTTT.

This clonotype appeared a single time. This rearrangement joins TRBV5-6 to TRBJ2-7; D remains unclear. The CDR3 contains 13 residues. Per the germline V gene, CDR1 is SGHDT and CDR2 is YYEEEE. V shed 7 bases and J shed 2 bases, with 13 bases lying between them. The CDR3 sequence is CASGHGIPYEQYF. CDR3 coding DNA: TGTGCCAGCGGCCACGGTATCCCCTACGAGCAGTACTTC.

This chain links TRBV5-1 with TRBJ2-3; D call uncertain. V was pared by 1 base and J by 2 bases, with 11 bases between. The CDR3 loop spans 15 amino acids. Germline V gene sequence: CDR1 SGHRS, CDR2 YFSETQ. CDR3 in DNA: TGCGCCAGCAGCTTGTTCGGCGCCACCACAGATACGCAGTATTTT. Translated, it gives CASSLFGATTDTQYF.

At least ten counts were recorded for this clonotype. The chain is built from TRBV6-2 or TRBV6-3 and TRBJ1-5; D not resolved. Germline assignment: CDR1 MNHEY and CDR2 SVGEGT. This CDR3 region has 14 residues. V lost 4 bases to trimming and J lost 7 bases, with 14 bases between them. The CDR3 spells CASSWMRVNQPQHF. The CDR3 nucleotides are TGTGCCAGCAGTTGGATGCGGGTAAACCAGCCCCAGCATTTT.

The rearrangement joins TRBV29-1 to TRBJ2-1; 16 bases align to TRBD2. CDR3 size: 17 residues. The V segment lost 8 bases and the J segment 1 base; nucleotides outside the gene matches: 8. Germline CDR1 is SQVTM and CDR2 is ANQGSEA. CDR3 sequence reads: CSSLGGLAGGSYNEQFF. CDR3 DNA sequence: TGCAGCTCCTTGGGGGGACTAGCGGGAGGGTCCTACAATGAGCAGTTCTTC.